This TCR beta chain was sequenced during a study of vaccination effects on CD4 cells after COVID-19. Looking at the study overall: The post-vaccine samples were taken, at the median, 72 days after the second dose. Study observations and caveats: Marked clonal contraction of infection- and vaccine-induced clones was seen late after vaccination.

The table came from immunoSEQ multiplex PCR; TCRdb's copy has only in-frame clones and leaves some out. The table shows 65,000 to 95,000 clones, with over 75% occurring only once. From germline, CDR1 is MDHEN and CDR2 SYDVKM. This CDR3 contains 12 residues. V was clipped by 2 bases and J by 7 bases; unmatched bases: 0. The ViraFEST assay expanded antigen-specific CD4+ T cells with viral peptide pools before sequencing. With 10 days of culture completed, CD4+ T cells were isolated. The participants, recipients of two vaccine doses, got either BNT162b2 or mRNA-1273. Regarding this clone: Its antigen is unknown. Other DNA sequences in the sample encode the same CDR3.

This TCR was sampled from a human donor who received a COVID-19 vaccine. The chain joins TRBV28 to TRBJ1-2, with TRBD1 identical over 8 bases. The sequencing here drew on CD4+ T cells from PBMCs cultured with HCoV-OC43 spike peptides, taken after COVID-19 vaccination. Subset of the sample: HCoV-OC43 spike overlapping peptide pool stimulation. Here the CDR3 DNA reads TGTGCCAGCAGTTTAGGACAGGGTGGCTACACCTTC. Translating gives CASSLGQGGYTF.